One T cell receptor (beta chain) is described in this entry. These data originate in a study of blood T cell repertoires in COVID-19. Background on the study: PBMCs, B-cell-depleted T cells, or T cells were the source of the cDNA or gDNA that made up the material.

Here immunoSEQ multiplex PCR was the method, and the copy in TCRdb shows in-frame clones only, minus some. The sample lists roughly 260,000 clones, around nine tenths occurring once. Clinical history reported by participants formed the basis on which cohorts were assigned. Recovery meant two consecutive negative NP/OP PCR tests, professional clearance, or resolved symptoms. The source of this sequence is a woman under 30 who had recovered from COVID-19. What was sequenced was PBMCs or T cells enriched from blood (not recorded which).

CDR3 residues: CASSTSSADTQYF. The CDR3 DNA reads TGTGCCAGCAGCACGTCTAGCGCAGATACGCAGTATTTT. V gene TRBV9 combines with J gene TRBJ2-3, with D maybe TRBD2 (6 bases). CDR3 size: 13 residues. Germline-derived CDR1 and CDR2 are SGDLS and YYNGEE. The V gene lost 4 bases and the J gene lost 4 bases, with 10 bases spanning the gap.